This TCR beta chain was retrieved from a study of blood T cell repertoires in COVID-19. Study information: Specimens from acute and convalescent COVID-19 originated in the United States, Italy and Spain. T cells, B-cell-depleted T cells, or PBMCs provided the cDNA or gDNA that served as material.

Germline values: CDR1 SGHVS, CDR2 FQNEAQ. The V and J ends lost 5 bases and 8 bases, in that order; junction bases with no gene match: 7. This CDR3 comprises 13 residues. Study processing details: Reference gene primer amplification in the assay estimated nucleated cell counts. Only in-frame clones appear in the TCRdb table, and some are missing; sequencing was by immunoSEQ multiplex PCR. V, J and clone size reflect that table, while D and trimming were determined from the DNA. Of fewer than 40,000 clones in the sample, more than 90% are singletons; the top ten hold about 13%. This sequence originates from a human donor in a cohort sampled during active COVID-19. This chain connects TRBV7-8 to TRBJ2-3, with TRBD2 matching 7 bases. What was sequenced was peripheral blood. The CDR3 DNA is TGTGCCAGCAGCCGAGACCAGCGGGGTACGCAGTATTTT. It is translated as CASSRDQRGTQYF.